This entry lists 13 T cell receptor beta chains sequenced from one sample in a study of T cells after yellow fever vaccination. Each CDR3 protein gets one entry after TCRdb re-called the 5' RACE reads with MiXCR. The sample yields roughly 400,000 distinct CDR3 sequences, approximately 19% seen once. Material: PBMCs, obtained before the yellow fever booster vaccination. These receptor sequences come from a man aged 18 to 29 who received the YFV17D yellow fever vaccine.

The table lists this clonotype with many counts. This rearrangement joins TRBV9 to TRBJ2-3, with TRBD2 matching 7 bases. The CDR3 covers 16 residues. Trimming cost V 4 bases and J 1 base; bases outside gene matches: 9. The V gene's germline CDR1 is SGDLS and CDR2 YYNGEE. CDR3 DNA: TGTGCCAGCAGCTTATATCTTGCGGGGGGCACAGATACGCAGTATTTT. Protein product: CASSLYLAGGTDTQYF.

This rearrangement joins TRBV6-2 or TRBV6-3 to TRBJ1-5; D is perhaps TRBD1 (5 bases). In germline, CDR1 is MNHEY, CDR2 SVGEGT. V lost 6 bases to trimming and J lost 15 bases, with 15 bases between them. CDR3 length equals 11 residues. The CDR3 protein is CASSTGDQGHF. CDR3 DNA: TGTGCCAGCAGCACGGGCGATCAGGGGCATTTT.

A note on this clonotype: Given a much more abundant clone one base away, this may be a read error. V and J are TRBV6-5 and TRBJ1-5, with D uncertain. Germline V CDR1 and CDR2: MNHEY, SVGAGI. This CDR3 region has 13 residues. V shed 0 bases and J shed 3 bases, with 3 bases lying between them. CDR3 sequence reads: CASSYSTNQPQHF. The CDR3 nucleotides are TGTGCCAGCAGTTACTCGACCAATCAGCCCCAGCATTTT.

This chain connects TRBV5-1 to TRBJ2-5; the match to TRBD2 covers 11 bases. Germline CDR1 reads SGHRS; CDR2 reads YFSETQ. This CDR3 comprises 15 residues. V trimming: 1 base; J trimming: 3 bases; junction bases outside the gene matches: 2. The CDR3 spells CASSLTSGGEETQYF. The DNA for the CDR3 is TGCGCCAGCAGCTTGACTAGCGGGGGAGAAGAGACCCAGTACTTC.

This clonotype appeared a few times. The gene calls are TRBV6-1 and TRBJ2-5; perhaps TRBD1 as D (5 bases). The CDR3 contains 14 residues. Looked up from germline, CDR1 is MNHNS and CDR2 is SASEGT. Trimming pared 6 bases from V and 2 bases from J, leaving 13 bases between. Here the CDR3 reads CASSDGAAQETQYF. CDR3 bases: TGTGCCAGCAGCGATGGGGCAGCACAAGAGACCCAGTACTTC.

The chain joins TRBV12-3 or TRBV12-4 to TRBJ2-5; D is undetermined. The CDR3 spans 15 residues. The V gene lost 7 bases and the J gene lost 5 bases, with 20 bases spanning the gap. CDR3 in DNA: TGTGCCAGCACCCTCATGGGGTTTCAGATGGAGACCCAGTACTTC. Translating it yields CASTLMGFQMETQYF.

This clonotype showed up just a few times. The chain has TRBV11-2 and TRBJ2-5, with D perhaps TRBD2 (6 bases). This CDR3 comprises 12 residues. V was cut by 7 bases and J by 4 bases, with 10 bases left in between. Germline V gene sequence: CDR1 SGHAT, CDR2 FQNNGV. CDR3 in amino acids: CASNPGGETQYF. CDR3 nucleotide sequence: TGTGCCAGCAACCCCGGGGGAGAGACCCAGTACTTC.

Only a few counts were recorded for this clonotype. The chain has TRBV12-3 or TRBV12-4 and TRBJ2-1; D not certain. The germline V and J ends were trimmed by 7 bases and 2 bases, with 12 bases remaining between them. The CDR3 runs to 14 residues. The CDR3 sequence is CASINTNAYNEQFF. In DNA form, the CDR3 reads TGTGCCAGCATCAACACCAACGCCTACAATGAGCAGTTCTTC.

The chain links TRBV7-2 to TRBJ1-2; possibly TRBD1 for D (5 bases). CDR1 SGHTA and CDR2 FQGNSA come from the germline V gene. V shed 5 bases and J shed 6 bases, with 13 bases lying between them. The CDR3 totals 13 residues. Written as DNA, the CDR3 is TGTGCCAGCAGCCCCAGGGACGTTAATGGCTACACCTTC. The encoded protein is CASSPRDVNGYTF. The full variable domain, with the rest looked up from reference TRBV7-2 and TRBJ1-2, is GAGVSQSPSNKVTEKGKDVELRCDPISGHTALYWYRQSLGQGLEFLIYFQGNSAPDKSGLPSDRFSAERTGGSVSTLTIQRTQQEDSAVYLCASSPRDVNGYTFGSGTRLTVV.

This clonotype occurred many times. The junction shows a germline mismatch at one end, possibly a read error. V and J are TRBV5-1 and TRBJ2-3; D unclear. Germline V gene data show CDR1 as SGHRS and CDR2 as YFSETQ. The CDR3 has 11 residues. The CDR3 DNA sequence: TGTGCCAGCAGTTTGTCAGATACGCAGTATTTT. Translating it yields CASSLSDTQYF.

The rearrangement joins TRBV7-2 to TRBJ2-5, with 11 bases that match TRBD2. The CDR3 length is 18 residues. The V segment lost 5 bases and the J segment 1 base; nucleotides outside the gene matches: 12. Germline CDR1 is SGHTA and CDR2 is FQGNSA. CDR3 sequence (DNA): TGTGCCAGCAGCCCCATGGGGATTAGCGGGGGGGGCCAAGAGACCCAGTACTTC. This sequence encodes CASSPMGISGGGQETQYF.

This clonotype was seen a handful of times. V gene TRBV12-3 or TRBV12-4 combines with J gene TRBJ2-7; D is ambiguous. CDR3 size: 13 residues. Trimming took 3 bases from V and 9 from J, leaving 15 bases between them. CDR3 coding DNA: TGTGCCAGCAGTTTGGCCCCAACGTCCGGGCAGTACGTC. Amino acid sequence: CASSLAPTSGQYV.

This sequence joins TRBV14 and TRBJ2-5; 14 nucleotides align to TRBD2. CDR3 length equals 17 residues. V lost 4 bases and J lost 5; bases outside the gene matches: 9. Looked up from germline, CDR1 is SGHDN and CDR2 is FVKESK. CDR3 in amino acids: CASSPTGTSGGKETQYF. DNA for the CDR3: TGTGCCAGCAGCCCAACCGGGACTAGCGGGGGCAAGGAGACCCAGTACTTC.